Reported below is one T cell receptor beta chain. Its antigen remains unidentified. This CDR3 has 15 amino acids. The germline V gene encodes CDR1 MNHEY and CDR2 SMNVEV (reference sequence). V was clipped by 4 bases and J by 3 bases; unmatched bases: 5. This entry comes from a study of Ad26.COV2.S vaccination and SARS-CoV-2 variants. Across the whole study: Ad26.COV2.S arm of COV1001 included the donor. Study-level points and caveats: A substantial breadth of spike-specific CD8+ and CD4+ T cell responses after vaccination has been reported. Vaccinated and placebo-treated recipients had similar non-spike TCR breadth.

Libraries were prepared by immunoSEQ multiplex PCR; TCRdb keeps only in-frame clonotypes and omits some of them. The repertoire holds hundreds of thousands of clones, with around 87% as singletons. Treatment noted: roughly 18 received Ad26.COV2.S at low or high dose, single or two shots; five or six received placebo; per-sample allocation not given. Repertoires come from day 63 after the first vaccine or placebo injection. Its platform was an Ad26 vector, and its expressed antigen was Wuhan-strain SARS-CoV-2 spike. The TCR was taken from a person aged 18 to 59 who received the Ad26.COV2.S COVID-19 vaccine or a placebo. Material: peripheral blood, obtained in a trial of Ad26.COV2.S vaccine versus placebo. The chain joins TRBV27 to TRBJ2-7; 11 bases agree with TRBD2. CDR3 residues: CASSWTSGSHYEQYF. In DNA, the CDR3 is TGTGCCAGCAGTTGGACTAGCGGGTCTCACTACGAGCAGTACTTC.